One TCR beta chain is described in this entry. Its antigen is undetermined. This entry comes from a study of T cell repertoires in cytomegalovirus infection. For the study at large: A matching HLA type, together with CMV infection, was signaled by public TCR beta signatures. Study results and caveats: Carriers of CMV and the relevant HLA type were discriminated by public TCR beta frequency. The ex vivo response showed dominance by HLA-C-restricted CMV-specific TCR beta clonotypes.

In TCRdb, the reads were re-called with MiXCR into one record per CDR3 protein. The table lists some 180,000 distinct CDR3 sequences, 15% to 20% of them singletons. Germline assignment: CDR1 SGHTA and CDR2 FQGNSA. J was trimmed by 4 bases and V by 5 bases; bases with no gene match: 20. This CDR3 is 20 amino acids long. The sequence was collected from a human donor in good health (CMV status not recorded). Some clones in this sample may be carry-over from other donors' samples. Sequenced: CD8+ T cells from PBMCs. The chain joins TRBV7-2 to TRBJ2-1; TRBD1 matches at 10 bases. The CDR3: CASSLPVIRVRGQGYNEQFF. CDR3 coding DNA: TGTGCCAGCAGCCTTCCGGTGATCAGGGTCAGGGGACAGGGGTACAATGAGCAGTTCTTC.